This T cell receptor beta chain was sequenced during a study of T-cell reconstitution after alpha-beta-depleted transplantation in children. Researchers prepared the TCRbeta library using unique molecular identifiers, the study reports. TCRdb itself ran the PCR reads through MiXCR, one entry per CDR3 protein. The sample comprises 330,000 or so distinct CDR3 sequences, 10% of which are singletons, and around 7.5% rests with the top ten. Study observations and caveats: The study reportedly traced alpha-beta T cells about two months after transplant to several hundred expanded graft clones. Where some patients showed high TCRbeta diversity at day 60, it came from recipient T cells and thymic progenitors that had survived. It was newly produced T cells that mostly accounted for T-cell counts and diversity one year after transplant.

This clonotype was seen at least ten times. The antigen is not known. Trimming took 7 bases from V and 1 from J, leaving 16 bases between them. The CDR3 spans 16 residues. The chain carries TRBV12-3 or TRBV12-4 and TRBJ2-2, with a tentative D call TRBD1 (6 bases). Sample: PBMCs, taken before TCRalphabeta/CD19-depleted stem cell transplant. This clonotype was sampled from a boy in the first two years of life with acute myeloid leukemia, due to receive a stem cell transplant. CDR3 protein: CASTEPTGWNTGELFF. The CDR3 bases are TGTGCCAGCACTGAACCGACAGGCTGGAACACCGGGGAGCTGTTTTTT.